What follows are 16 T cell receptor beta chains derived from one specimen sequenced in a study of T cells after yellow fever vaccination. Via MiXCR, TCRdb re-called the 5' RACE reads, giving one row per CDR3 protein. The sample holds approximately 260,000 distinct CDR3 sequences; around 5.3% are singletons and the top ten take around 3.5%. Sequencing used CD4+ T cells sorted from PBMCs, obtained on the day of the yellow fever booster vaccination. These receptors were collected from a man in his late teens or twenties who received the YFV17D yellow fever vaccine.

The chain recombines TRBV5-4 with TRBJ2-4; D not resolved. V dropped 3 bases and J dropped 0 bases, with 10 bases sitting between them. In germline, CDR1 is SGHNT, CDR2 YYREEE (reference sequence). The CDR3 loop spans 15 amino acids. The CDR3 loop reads CASSSNSAAKNIQYF. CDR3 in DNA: TGTGCCAGCAGCTCCAATTCAGCAGCCAAAAACATTCAGTACTTC. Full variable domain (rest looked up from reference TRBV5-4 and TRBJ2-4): ETGVTQSPTHLIKTRGQQVTLRCSSQSGHNTVSWYQQALGQGPQFIFQYYREEENGRGNFPPRFSGLQFPNYSSELNVNALELDDSALYLCASSSNSAAKNIQYFGAGTRLSVL.

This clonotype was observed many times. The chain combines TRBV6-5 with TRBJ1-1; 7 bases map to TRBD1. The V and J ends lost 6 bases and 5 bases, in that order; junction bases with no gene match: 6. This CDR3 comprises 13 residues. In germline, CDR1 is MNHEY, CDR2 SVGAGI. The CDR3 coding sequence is TGTGCCAGCAGCCAGGGGGTGTGGACTGAAGCTTTCTTT. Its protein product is CASSQGVWTEAFF.

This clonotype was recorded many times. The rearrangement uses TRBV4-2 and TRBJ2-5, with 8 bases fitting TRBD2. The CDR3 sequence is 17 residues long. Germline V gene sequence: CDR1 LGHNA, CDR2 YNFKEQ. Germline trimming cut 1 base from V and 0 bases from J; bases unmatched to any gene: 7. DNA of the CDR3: TGTGCCAGCAGCCAAGTTGTAGCTAGCGGGTACCAAGAGACCCAGTACTTC. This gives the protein CASSQVVASGYQETQYF.

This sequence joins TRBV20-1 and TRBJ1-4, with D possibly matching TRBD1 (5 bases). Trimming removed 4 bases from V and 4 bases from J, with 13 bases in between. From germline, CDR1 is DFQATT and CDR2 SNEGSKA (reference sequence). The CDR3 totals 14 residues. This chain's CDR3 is CSAIRGTVNEKLFF. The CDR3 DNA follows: TGCAGTGCTATTCGCGGGACGGTTAATGAAAAACTGTTTTTT.

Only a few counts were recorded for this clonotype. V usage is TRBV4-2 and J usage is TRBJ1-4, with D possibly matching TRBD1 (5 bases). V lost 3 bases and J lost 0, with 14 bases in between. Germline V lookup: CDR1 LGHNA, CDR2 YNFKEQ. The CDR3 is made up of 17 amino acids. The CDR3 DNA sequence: TGTGCCAGCAGCCACCCAGGAAGGGGAGCAACTAATGAAAAACTGTTTTTT. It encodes CASSHPGRGATNEKLFF.

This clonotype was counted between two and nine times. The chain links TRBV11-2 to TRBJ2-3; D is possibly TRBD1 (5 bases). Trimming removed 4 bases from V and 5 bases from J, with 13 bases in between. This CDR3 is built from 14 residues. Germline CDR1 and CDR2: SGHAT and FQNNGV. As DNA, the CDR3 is TGTGCCAGCAGCTCCTCGACGCAGGGAGATACGCAGTATTTT. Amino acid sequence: CASSSSTQGDTQYF.

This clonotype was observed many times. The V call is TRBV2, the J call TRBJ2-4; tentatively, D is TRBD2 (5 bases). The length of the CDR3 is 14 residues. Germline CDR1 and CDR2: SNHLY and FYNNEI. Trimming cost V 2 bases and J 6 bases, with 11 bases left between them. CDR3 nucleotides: TGTGCCAGCAGTGAATCTCCCAGCGGAAACATTCAGTACTTC. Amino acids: CASSESPSGNIQYF. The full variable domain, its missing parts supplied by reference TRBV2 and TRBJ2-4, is EPEVTQTPSHQVTQMGQEVILRCVPISNHLYFYWYRQILGQKVEFLVSFYNNEISEKSEIFDDQFSVERPDGSNFTLKIRSTKLEDSAMYFCASSESPSGNIQYFGAGTRLSVL.

The CDR3 coding sequence is TGCAGCGGACTAGCGGGGGGGCCGGAGACCCAGTACTTC. The encoded protein is CSGLAGGPETQYF. The rearrangement joins TRBV29-1 to TRBJ2-5; 14 nucleotides agree with TRBD2. The CDR3 spans 13 residues. Losses at the gene ends were 7 bases for V and 5 bases for J; bases not matched to a gene: 3. Germline V gene lookup returns CDR1 SQVTM and CDR2 ANQGSEA.

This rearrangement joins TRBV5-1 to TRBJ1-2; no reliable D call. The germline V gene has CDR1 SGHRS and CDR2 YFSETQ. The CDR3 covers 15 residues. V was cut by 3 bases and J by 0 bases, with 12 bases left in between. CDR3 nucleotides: TGCGCCAGCAGCTCCTCCCCTGACGCTAACTATGGCTACACCTTC. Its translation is CASSSSPDANYGYTF. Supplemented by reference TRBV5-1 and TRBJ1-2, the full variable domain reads KAGVTQTPRYLIKTRGQQVTLSCSPISGHRSVSWYQQTPGQGLQFLFEYFSETQRNKGNFPGRFSGRQFSNSRSEMNVSTLELGDSALYLCASSSSPDANYGYTFGSGTRLTVV.

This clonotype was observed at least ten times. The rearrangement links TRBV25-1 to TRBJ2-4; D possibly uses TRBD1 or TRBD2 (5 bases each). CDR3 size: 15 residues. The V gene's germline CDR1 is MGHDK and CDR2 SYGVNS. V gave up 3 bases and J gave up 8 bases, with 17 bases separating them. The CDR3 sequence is CASSDPERGSYIQYF. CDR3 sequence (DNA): TGTGCCAGCAGTGACCCAGAGAGGGGCAGCTACATTCAGTACTTC.

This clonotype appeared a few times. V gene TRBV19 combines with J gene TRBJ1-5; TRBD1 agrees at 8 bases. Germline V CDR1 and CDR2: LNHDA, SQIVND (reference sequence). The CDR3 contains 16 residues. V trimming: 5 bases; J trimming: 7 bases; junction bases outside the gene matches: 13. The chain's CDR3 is CASSGYGQGQNQPQHF. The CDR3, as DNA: TGTGCCAGTAGTGGCTACGGACAGGGCCAAAACCAGCCCCAGCATTTT. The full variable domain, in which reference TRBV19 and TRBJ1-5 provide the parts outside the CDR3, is DGGITQSPKYLFRKEGQNVTLSCEQNLNHDAMYWYRQDPGQGLRLIYYSQIVNDFQKGDIAEGYSVSREKKESFPLTVTSAQKNPTAFYLCASSGYGQGQNQPQHFGDGTRLSIL.

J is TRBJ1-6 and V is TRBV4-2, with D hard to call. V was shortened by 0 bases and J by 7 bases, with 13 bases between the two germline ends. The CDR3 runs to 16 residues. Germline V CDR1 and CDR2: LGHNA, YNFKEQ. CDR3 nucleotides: TGTGCCAGCAGCCAAGAGCCCACCACGGCGAATTCACCCCTCCACTTT. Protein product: CASSQEPTTANSPLHF.

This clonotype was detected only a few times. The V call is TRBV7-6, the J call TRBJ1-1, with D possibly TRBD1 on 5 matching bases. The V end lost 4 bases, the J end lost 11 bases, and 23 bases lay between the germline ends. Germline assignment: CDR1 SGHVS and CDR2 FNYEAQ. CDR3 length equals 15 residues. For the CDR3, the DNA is TGTGCCAGCAGCTATTATGAGGGACCCCAGAGTCGGGCTTTCTTT. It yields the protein CASSYYEGPQSRAFF. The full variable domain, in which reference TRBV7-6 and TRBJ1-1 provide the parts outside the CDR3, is GAGVSQSPRYKVTKRGQDVALRCDPISGHVSLYWYRQALGQGPEFLTYFNYEAQQDKSGLPNDRFSAERPEGSISTLTIQRTEQRDSAMYRCASSYYEGPQSRAFFGQGTRLTVV.

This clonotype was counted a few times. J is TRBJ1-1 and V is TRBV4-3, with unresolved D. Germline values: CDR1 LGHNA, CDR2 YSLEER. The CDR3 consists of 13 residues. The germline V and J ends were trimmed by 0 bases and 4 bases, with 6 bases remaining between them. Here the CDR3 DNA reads TGCGCCAGCAGCCAAGAACGGGCCACTGAAGCTTTCTTT. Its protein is CASSQERATEAFF.

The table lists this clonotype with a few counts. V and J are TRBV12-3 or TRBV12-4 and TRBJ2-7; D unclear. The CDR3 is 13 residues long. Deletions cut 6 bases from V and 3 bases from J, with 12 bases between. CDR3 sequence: CASSLKGNYEQYF. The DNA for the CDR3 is TGTGCCAGCAGCCTTAAGGGCAACTACGAGCAGTACTTC.

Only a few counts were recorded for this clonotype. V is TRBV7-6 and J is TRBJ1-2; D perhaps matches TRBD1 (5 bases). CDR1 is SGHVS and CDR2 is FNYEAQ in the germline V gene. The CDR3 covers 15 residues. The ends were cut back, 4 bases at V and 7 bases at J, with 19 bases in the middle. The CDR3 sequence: CASSSSAPGVGGYTF. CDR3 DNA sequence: TGTGCCAGCAGCTCCAGCGCCCCGGGGGTTGGTGGCTACACCTTC.